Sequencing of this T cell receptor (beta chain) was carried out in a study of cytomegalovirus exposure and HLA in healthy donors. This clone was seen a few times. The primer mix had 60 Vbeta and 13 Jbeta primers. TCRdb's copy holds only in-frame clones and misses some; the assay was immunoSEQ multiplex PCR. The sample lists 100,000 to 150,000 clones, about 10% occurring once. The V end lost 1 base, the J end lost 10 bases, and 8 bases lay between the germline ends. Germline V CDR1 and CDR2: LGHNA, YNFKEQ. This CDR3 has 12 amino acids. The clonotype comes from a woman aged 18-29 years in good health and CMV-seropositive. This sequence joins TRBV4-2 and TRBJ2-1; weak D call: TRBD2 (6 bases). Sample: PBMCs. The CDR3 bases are TGTGCCAGCAGCCAAGGAGCGGGCGAGCAGTTCTTC. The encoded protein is CASSQGAGEQFF.